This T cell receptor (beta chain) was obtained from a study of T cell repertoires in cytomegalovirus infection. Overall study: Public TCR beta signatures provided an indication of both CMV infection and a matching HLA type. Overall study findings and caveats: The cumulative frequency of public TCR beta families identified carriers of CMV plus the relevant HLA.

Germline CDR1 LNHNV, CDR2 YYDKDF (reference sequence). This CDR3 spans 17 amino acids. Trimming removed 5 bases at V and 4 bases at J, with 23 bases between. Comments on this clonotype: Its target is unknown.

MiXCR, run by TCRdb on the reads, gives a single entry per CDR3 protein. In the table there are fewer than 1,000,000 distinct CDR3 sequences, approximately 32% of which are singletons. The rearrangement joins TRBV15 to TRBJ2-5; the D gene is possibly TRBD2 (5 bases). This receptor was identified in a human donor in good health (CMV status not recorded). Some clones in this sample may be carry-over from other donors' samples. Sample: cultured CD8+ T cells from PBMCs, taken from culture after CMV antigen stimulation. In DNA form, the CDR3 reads TGTGCCACCAGCCCGGGGTGGGGATACTTCCTAGGAGAGACCCAGTACTTC. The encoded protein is CATSPGWGYFLGETQYF. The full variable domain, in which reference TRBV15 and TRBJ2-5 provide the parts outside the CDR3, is DAMVIQNPRYQVTQFGKPVTLSCSQTLNHNVMYWYQQKSSQAPKLLFHYYDKDFNNEADTPDNFQSRRPNTSFCFLDIRSPGLGDTAMYLCATSPGWGYFLGETQYFGPGTRLLVL.